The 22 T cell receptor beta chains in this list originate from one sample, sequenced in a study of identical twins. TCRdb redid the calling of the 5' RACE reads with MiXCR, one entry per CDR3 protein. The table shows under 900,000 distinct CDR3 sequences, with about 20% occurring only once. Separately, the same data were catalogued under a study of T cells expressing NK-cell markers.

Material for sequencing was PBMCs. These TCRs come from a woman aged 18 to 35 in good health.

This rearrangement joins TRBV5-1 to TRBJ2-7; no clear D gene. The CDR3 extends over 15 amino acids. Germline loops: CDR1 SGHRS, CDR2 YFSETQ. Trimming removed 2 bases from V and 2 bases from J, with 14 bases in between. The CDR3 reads CASSLSPEFAYEQYF. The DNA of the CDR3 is TGCGCCAGCAGCTTATCCCCGGAATTTGCCTACGAGCAGTACTTC.

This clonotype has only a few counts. The chain's CDR3 is CSASSGRAYEQYF. The CDR3 coding sequence is TGCAGTGCTAGCTCGGGGCGGGCCTACGAGCAGTACTTC. The gene calls are TRBV20-1 and TRBJ2-7, with D tentatively TRBD1 or TRBD2 (5 bases each). Germline V gene lookup returns CDR1 DFQATT and CDR2 SNEGSKA (reference sequence). CDR3 length: 13 residues. Trimming removed 3 bases at V and 2 bases at J, with 11 bases between.

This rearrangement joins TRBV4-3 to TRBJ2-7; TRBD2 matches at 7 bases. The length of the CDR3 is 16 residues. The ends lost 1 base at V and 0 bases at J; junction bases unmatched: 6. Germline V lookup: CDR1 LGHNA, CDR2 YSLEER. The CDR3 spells CASSQAALAVSYEQYF. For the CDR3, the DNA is TGCGCCAGCAGCCAAGCGGCTCTAGCGGTCTCCTACGAGCAGTACTTC.

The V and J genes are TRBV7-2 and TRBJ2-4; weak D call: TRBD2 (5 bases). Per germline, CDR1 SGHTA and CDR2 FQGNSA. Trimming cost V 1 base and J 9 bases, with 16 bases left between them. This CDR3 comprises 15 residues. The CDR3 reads CASSLVGTEEGIQYF. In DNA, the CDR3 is TGTGCCAGCAGCTTAGTAGGTACCGAAGAGGGCATTCAGTACTTC.

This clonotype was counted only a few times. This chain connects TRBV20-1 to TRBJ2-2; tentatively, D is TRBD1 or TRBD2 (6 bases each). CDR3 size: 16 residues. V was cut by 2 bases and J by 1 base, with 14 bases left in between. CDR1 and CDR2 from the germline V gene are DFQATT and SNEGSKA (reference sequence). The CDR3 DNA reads TGCAGTGCTAGAAAGAGGGGGAGGATGAACACCGGGGAGCTGTTTTTT. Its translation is CSARKRGRMNTGELFF.

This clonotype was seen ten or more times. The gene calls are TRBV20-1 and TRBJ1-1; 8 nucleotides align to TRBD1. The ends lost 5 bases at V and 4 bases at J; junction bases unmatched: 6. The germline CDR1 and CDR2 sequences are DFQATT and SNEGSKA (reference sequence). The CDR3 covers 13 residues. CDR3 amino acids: CSALRGPGTEAFF. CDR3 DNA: TGCAGTGCTCTCAGGGGGCCCGGCACTGAAGCTTTCTTT.

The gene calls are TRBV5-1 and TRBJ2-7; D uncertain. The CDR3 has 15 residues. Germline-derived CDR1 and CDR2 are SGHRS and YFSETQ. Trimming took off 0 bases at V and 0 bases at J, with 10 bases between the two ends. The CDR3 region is CASSLDPYYSYEQYF. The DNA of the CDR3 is TGCGCCAGCAGCTTGGATCCGTACTACTCCTACGAGCAGTACTTC.

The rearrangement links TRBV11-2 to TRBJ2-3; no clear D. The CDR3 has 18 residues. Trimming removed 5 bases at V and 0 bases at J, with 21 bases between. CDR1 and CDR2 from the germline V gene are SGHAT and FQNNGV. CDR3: CASSPRPTNPFSTDTQYF. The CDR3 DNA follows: TGTGCCAGCAGCCCCCGTCCCACCAACCCTTTTAGCACAGATACGCAGTATTTT.

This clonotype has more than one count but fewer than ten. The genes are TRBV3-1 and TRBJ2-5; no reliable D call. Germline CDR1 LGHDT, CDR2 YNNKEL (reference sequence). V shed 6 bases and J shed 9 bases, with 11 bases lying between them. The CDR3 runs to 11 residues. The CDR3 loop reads CASSSGRAQYF. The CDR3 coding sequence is TGTGCCAGCAGTTCTGGACGGGCCCAGTACTTC.

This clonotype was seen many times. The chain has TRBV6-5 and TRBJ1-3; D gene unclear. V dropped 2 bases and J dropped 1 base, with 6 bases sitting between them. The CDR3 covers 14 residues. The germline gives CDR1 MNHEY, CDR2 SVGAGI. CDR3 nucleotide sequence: TGTGCCAGCAGTTACGGTGGATCTGGAAACACCATATATTTT. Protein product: CASSYGGSGNTIYF.

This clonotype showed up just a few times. Here the CDR3 reads CASTGTGPNSYEQYF. For the CDR3, the DNA is TGTGCCAGCACCGGGACAGGCCCAAACTCCTACGAGCAGTACTTC. V is TRBV25-1 and J is TRBJ2-7; TRBD1 aligns across 8 bases. The V segment lost 7 bases and the J segment 0 bases; nucleotides outside the gene matches: 8. The CDR3 has 15 amino acids. Germline V CDR1 and CDR2: MGHDK, SYGVNS.

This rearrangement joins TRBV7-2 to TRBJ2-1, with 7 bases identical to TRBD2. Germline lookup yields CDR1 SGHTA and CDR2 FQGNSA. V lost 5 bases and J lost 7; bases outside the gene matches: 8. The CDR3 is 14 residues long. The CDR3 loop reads CASSQGLIWNEQFF. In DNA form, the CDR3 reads TGTGCCAGCAGCCAGGGACTAATTTGGAATGAGCAGTTCTTC.

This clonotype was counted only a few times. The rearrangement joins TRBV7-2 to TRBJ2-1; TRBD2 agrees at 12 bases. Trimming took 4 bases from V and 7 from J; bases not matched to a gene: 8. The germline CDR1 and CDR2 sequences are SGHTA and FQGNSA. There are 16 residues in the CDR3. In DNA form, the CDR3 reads TGTGCCAGCAGCTATAGCAGGACTAGCGGGATTAATGAGCAGTTCTTC. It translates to CASSYSRTSGINEQFF.

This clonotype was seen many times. In DNA form, the CDR3 reads TGTGCCAGCAGCACAGACAATGAGCAGTTCTTC. As protein: CASSTDNEQFF. J is TRBJ2-1 and V is TRBV5-6, with D uncertain. Trimming removed 4 bases at V and 5 bases at J, with 4 bases between. Germline V gene data show CDR1 as SGHDT and CDR2 as YYEEEE. This CDR3 spans 11 amino acids. The full variable domain, completed using reference TRBV5-6 and TRBJ2-1, is DAGVTQSPTHLIKTRGQQVTLRCSPKSGHDTVSWYQQALGQGPQFIFQYYEEEERQRGNFPDRFSGHQFPNYSSELNVNALLLGDSALYLCASSTDNEQFFGPGTRLTVL.

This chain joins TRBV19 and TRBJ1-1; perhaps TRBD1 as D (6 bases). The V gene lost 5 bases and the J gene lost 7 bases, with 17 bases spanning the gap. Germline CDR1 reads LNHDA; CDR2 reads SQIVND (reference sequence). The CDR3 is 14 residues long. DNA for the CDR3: TGTGCCAGTAGTTGGGGAACTGAACAGGGTGAAGCTTTCTTT. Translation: CASSWGTEQGEAFF.

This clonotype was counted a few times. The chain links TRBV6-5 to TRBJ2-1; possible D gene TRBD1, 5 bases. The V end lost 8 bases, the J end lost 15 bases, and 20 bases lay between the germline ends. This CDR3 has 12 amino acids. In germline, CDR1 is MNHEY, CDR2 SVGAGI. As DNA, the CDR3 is TGTGCCAGCGGGGCGCGAAAATCGGCTTCGTTCTTC. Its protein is CASGARKSASFF.

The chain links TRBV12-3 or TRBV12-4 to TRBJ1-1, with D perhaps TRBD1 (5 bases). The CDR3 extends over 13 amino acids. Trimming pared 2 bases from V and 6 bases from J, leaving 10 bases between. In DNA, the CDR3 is TGTGCCAGCAGTTTATCTGGGACGGCTGAAGCTTTCTTT. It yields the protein CASSLSGTAEAFF.

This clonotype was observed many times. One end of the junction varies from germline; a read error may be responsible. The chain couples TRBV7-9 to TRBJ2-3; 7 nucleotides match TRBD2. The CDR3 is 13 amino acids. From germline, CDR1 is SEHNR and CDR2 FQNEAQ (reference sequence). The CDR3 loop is CASSSGSTDTQYF. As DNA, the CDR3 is TGCGCCAGCAGTAGCGGGAGCACAGATACGCAGTATTTT.

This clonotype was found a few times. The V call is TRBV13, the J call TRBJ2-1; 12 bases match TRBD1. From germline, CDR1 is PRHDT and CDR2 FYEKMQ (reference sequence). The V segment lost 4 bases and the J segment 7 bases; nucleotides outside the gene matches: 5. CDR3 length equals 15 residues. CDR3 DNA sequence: TGTGCCAGCAGCTGGCGGGACAGGGGGCAGAATGAGCAGTTCTTC. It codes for CASSWRDRGQNEQFF.

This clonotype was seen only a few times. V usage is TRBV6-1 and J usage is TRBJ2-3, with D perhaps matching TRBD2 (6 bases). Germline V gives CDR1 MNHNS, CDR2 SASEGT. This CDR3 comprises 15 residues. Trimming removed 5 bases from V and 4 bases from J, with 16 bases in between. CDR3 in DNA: TGTGCCAGCAGTCCCACTGGGAGGTGGTCAGATACGCAGTATTTT. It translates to CASSPTGRWSDTQYF.

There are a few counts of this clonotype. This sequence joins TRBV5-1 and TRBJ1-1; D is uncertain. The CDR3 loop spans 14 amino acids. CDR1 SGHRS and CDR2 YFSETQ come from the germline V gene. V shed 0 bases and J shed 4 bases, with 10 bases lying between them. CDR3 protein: CASSLGVRATEAFF. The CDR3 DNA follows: TGCGCCAGCAGCTTGGGGGTTCGGGCCACTGAAGCTTTCTTT.

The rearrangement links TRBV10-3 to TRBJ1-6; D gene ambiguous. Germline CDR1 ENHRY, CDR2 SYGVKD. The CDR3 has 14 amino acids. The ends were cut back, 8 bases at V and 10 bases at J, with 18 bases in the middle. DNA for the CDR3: TGTGCCATCGGAGGGCAATCTAAGGGATCACCCCTCCACTTT. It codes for CAIGGQSKGSPLHF.